These 15 T cell receptor beta chains were all obtained from the same sample, sequenced in a study of beta chain features in type 1 diabetes (dated by TCRdb to the late 2010s). The receptor library was made with the immunoSEQ multiplex PCR assay. The High Capacity cDNA Reverse Transcription Kit was used to reverse transcribe all of the isolated RNA, meaning that expressed TCRB transcripts were what got sequenced. What TCRdb holds here is the immuneACCESS table cut down to in-frame rearrangements. Part of the clones is not present; checked against another copy, under half of the missing clones reflect an unresolved V gene, and the others are unexplained. This sample has hundreds of thousands of clones in its table, and roughly a sixth of those were observed once. The top ten clones comprise 0.023% of the sample. Sequences were obtained from naive CD4+ T cells from blood. This specimen's cell subset or site label, per the study, means: true naive CD4+ T cells. The receptor set was obtained from a woman aged 18-35 years in good health.

V gene TRBV7-2 combines with J gene TRBJ2-7; no definite D call. Per the germline V gene, CDR1 is SGHTA and CDR2 is FQGNSA. Deletions cut 2 bases from V and 5 bases from J, with 10 bases between. The length of the CDR3 is 13 residues. This chain's CDR3 is CASSLSWGDEQYF. The CDR3 region has the DNA TGTGCCAGCAGCTTAAGTTGGGGTGACGAGCAGTACTTC.

This clone was counted a few times. This rearrangement joins TRBV2 to TRBJ2-3; D uncertain. The CDR3 totals 12 residues. The V and J ends lost 8 bases and 5 bases respectively, with 11 bases between them. The germline V gene encodes CDR1 SNHLY and CDR2 FYNNEI. This CDR3 is CASQYYGDTQYF. In nucleotides, the CDR3 is TGTGCCAGCCAATACTACGGAGATACGCAGTATTTT.

To note about this clone: Other DNA sequences within the sample encode an identical CDR3. The chain combines TRBV18 with TRBJ2-7; 10 bases map to TRBD1. The germline CDR1 and CDR2 sequences are KGHSH and LQKENI. J gave up 1 base and V 3 bases, and 3 bases lay outside the gene matches. The CDR3 extends over 15 amino acids. The CDR3 DNA reads as TGTGCCAGCTCACCCGGACAGGGGGTTTCCTACGAGCAGTACTTC. It is translated as CASSPGQGVSYEQYF.

On this clone: The identical CDR3 is also encoded by other nucleotide sequences in the sample. The V gene is TRBV7-2, the J gene TRBJ2-5; D not certain. Trimming took off 1 base at V and 5 bases at J, with 14 bases between the two ends. Germline V lookup: CDR1 SGHTA, CDR2 FQGNSA. The CDR3 runs to 15 residues. The DNA of the CDR3 is TGTGCCAGCAGCTTAGTAGGTGTAGGGCAGGAGACCCAGTACTTC. It encodes CASSLVGVGQETQYF.

A few counts support this clone. This chain uses TRBV7-9 with TRBJ2-2; 12 bases agree with TRBD1. This CDR3 comprises 16 residues. The germline CDR1 and CDR2 sequences are SEHNR and FQNEAQ (reference sequence). With V trimmed by 5 bases and J by 5 bases, 6 bases remained unmatched. Here the CDR3 reads CASSNPGQGATGELFF. The DNA of the CDR3 is TGTGCCAGCAGCAACCCGGGACAGGGGGCTACCGGGGAGCTGTTTTTT.

The chain has TRBV6-5 and TRBJ2-7, with a weak D call TRBD2 (6 bases). CDR3 size: 13 residues. V was pared by 4 bases and J by 9 bases, with 16 bases between. The germline CDR1 and CDR2 sequences are MNHEY and SVGAGI. This chain's CDR3 is CASSSPGAPGQYF. The CDR3 region has the DNA TGTGCCAGCAGTTCCCCGGGAGCGCCAGGGCAGTACTTC.

There are a few counts of this clone. The V call is TRBV19, the J call TRBJ2-5, with 8 bases matching TRBD1. The V and J ends lost 3 bases and 5 bases, in that order; junction bases with no gene match: 8. Germline V gene data show CDR1 as LNHDA and CDR2 as SQIVND (reference sequence). The CDR3 totals 15 residues. CDR3 in amino acids: CASSIGTGHGETQYF. In DNA, the CDR3 is TGTGCCAGTAGTATTGGGACAGGCCACGGGGAGACCCAGTACTTC.

The genes are TRBV10-3 and TRBJ1-1; TRBD1 aligns across 7 bases. Germline trimming cut 3 bases from V and 1 base from J; bases unmatched to any gene: 5. This CDR3 spans 15 amino acids. The germline V gene has CDR1 ENHRY and CDR2 SYGVKD. The CDR3 region has the DNA TGTGCCATCAGTGACCCCGGGACAGAGAACACTGAAGCTTTCTTT. Translation: CAISDPGTENTEAFF.

This sequence joins TRBV7-2 and TRBJ1-2; D gene uncertain. Germline V gene lookup returns CDR1 SGHTA and CDR2 FQGNSA. The germline V and J ends were trimmed by 5 bases and 5 bases, with 12 bases remaining between them. The CDR3 extends over 13 amino acids. CDR3 in amino acids: CASSRRMIYGYTF. The DNA of the CDR3 is TGTGCCAGCAGCCGTCGGATGATATATGGCTACACCTTC.

The V gene is TRBV4-3, the J gene TRBJ2-5; no reliable D call. From germline, CDR1 is LGHNA and CDR2 YSLEER. The CDR3 totals 13 residues. The germline V and J ends were trimmed by 0 bases and 2 bases, with 4 bases remaining between them. CDR3 DNA sequence: TGCGCCAGCAGCCAAGATTTACAAGAGACCCAGTACTTC. Amino acid sequence: CASSQDLQETQYF.

V gene TRBV14 combines with J gene TRBJ1-3; the D call may be TRBD1 or TRBD2 (5 bases each). Judging by the DNA end, TRBJ2-2 fits better; the J call may be wrong. The length of the CDR3 is 15 residues. Germline V gene data show CDR1 as SGHDN and CDR2 as FVKESK. The CDR3 DNA follows: TGTGCCAGCAGCCAAGAGTTTCCGGGGCCCGGGGAGCTGTTTTTT. It translates to CASSQEFPGPGELFF.

This clone has a handful of counts. Other nucleotide sequences from this sample produce the same CDR3. The chain links TRBV4-2 to TRBJ2-1, with 7 bases matching TRBD2. Germline CDR1 and CDR2: LGHNA and YNFKEQ. The CDR3 is 15 residues long. Unmatched junction bases numbered 4, after V lost 4 bases and J lost 1 base. CDR3 coding DNA: TGTGCCAGCAGCCTCTCTAGCGGATCCTACAATGAGCAGTTCTTC. Encoded protein: CASSLSSGSYNEQFF.

The chain has TRBV5-1 and TRBJ2-2; 10 nucleotides match TRBD2. The CDR3 has 17 residues. Germline-derived CDR1 and CDR2 are SGHRS and YFSETQ. J gave up 2 bases and V 3 bases, and 7 bases lay outside the gene matches. CDR3: CASSSGGTSVNTGELFF. The CDR3 nucleotides are TGCGCCAGCAGCTCAGGGGGGACTAGCGTAAACACCGGGGAGCTGTTTTTT.

Only a few counts were recorded for this clone. V gene TRBV4-3 combines with J gene TRBJ1-3; 7 nucleotides match TRBD1. The V and J ends lost 0 bases and 4 bases, in that order; junction bases with no gene match: 3. Germline CDR1 reads LGHNA; CDR2 reads YSLEER. The CDR3 runs 15 residues. CDR3 protein: CASSQDQGGGNTIYF. CDR3 bases: TGCGCCAGCAGCCAAGACCAGGGGGGAGGAAACACCATATATTTT.

This clone was observed a handful of times. The chain is built from TRBV4-3 and TRBJ2-5; perhaps TRBD1 as D (6 bases). Germline V gene sequence: CDR1 LGHNA, CDR2 YSLEER. V was pared by 4 bases and J by 5 bases, with 32 bases between. The CDR3 runs to 20 residues. For the CDR3, the DNA is TGCGCCAGCAGCCTGGGACCCCGGGACACCCTAAAAGCTAGCTACGAGACCCAGTACTTC. It encodes CASSLGPRDTLKASYETQYF.